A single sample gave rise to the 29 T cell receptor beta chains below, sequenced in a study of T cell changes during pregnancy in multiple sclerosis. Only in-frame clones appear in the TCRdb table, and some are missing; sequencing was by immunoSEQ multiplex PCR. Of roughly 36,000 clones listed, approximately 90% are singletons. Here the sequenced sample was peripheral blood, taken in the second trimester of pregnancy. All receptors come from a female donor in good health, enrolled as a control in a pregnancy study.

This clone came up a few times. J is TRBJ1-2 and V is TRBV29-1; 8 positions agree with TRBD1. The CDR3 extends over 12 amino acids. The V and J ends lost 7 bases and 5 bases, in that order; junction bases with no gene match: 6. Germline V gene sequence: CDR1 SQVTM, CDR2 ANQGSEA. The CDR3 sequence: CSGGQGAYGYTF. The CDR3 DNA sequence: TGCAGCGGAGGGCAGGGGGCGTATGGCTACACCTTC.

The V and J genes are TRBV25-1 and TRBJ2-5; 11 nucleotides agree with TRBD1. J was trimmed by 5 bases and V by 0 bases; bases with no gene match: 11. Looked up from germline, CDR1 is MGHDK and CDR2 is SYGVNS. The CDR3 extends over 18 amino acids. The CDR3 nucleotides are TGTGCCAGCAGTGAATATAACAGGCGGACAGGGGGCTTGGAGACCCAGTACTTC. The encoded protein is CASSEYNRRTGGLETQYF. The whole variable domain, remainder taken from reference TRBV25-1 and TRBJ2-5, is EADIYQTPRYLVIGTGKKITLECSQTMGHDKMYWYQQDPGMELHLIHYSYGVNSTEKGDLSSESTVSRIRTEHFPLTLESARPSHTSQYLCASSEYNRRTGGLETQYFGPGTRLLVL.

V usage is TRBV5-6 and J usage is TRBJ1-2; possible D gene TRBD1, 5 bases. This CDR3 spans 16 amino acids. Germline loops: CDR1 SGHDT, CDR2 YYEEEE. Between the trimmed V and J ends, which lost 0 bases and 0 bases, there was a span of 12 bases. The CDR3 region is CASSLGSGDPNYGYTF. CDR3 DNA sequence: TGTGCCAGCAGCTTGGGTTCGGGGGACCCTAACTATGGCTACACCTTC.

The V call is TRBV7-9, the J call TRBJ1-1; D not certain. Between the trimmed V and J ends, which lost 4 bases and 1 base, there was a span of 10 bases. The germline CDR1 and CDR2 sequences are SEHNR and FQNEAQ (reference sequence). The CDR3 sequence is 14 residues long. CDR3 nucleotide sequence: TGTGCCAGCAGCTCGCCGGGATCGAACACTGAAGCTTTCTTT. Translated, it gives CASSSPGSNTEAFF.

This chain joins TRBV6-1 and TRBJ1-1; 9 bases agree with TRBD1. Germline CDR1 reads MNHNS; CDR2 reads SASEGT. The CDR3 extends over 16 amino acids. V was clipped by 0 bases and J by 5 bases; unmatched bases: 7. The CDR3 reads CASSEALGTGRTEAFF. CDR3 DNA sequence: TGTGCCAGCAGTGAAGCTCTCGGGACAGGGAGGACTGAAGCTTTCTTT.

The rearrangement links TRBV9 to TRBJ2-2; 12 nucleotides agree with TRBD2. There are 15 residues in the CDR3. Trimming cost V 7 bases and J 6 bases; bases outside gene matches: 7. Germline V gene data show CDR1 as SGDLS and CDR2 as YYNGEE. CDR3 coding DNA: TGTGCCAGCGGATCTAGCGGGGGGGCCCCCGGGGAGCTGTTTTTT. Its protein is CASGSSGGAPGELFF.

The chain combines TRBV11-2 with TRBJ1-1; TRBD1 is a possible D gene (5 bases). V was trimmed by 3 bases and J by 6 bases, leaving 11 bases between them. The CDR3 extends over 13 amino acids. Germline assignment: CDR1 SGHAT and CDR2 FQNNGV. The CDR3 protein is CASSLSWGAEAFF. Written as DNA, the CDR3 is TGTGCCAGCAGCTTGAGCTGGGGCGCTGAAGCTTTCTTT.

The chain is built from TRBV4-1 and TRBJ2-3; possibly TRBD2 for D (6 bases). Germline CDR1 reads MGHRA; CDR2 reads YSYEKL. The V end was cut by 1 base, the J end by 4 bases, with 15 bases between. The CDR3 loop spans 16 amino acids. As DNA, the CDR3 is TGCGCCAGCAGCCAAGGCTACGGGGAGGCGGCAGATACGCAGTATTTT. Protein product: CASSQGYGEAADTQYF.

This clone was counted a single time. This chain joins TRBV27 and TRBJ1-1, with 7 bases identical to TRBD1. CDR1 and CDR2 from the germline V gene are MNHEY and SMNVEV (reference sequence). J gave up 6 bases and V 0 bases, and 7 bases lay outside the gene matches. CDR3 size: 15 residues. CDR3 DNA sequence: TGTGCCAGCAGTTTATCTGTAGGGGGCATAGCTGAAGCTTTCTTT. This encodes CASSLSVGGIAEAFF.

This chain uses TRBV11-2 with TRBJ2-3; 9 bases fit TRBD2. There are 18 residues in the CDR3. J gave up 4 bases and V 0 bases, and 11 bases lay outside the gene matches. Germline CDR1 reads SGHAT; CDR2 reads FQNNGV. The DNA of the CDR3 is TGTGCCAGCAGCTTAGATTCCCTTCTAGCGGGGAGACCAGATACGCAGTATTTT. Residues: CASSLDSLLAGRPDTQYF.

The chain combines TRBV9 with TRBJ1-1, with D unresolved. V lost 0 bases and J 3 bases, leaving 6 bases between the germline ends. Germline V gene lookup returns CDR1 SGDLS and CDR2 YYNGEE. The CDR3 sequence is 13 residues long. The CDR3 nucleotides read TGTGCCAGCAGCGTAGCTCTCCACACTGAAGCTTTCTTT. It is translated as CASSVALHTEAFF.

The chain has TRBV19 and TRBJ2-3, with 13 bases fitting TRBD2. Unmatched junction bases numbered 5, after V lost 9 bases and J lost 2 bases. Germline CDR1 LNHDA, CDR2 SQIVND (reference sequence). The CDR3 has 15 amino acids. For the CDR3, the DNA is TGTGCCAGCGGGACTAGCGGGGACAACACAGATACGCAGTATTTT. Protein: CASGTSGDNTDTQYF.

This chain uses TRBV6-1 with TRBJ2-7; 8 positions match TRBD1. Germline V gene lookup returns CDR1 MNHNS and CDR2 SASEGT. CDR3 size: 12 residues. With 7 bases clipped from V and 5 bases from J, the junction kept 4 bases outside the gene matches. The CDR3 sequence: CASTLTGDEQYF. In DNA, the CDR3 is TGTGCCAGCACATTGACAGGGGACGAGCAGTACTTC.

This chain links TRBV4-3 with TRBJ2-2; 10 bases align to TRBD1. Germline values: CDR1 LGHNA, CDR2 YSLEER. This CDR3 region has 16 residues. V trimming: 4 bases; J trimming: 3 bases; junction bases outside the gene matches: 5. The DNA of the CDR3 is TGCGCCAGCAGCCTGGGACAGGGGACCTACACCGGGGAGCTGTTTTTT. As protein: CASSLGQGTYTGELFF.

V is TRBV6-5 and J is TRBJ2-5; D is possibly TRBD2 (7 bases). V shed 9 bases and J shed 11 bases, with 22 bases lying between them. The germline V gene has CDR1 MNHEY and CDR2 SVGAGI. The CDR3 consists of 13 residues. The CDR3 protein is CASSAGAPPQQYF. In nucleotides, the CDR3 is TGTGCCAGTTCGGCGGGGGCTCCTCCCCAGCAGTACTTC.

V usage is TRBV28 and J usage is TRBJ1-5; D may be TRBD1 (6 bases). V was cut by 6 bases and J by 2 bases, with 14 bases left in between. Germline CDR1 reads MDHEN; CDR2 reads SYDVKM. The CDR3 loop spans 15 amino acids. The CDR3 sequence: CASRTQGMGNQPQHF. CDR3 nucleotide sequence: TGTGCCAGCAGAACACAGGGAATGGGCAATCAGCCCCAGCATTTT.

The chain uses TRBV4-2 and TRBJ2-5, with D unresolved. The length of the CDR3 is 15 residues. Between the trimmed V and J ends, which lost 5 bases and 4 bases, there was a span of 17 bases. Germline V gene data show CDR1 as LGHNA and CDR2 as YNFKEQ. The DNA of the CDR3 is TGTGCCAGCAGCTACGACCCTGGAGCCCCAGAGACCCAGTACTTC. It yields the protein CASSYDPGAPETQYF.

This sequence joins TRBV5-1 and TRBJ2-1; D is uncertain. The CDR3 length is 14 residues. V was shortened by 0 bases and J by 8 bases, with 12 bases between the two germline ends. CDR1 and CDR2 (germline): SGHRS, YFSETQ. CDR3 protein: CASSLVRSGDEQFF. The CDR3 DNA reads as TGCGCCAGCAGCTTGGTCCGATCAGGCGATGAGCAGTTCTTC.

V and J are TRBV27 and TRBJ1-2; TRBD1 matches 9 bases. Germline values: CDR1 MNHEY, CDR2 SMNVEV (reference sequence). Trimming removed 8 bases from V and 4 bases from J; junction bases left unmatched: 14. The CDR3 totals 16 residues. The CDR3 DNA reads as TGTGCCAGCCGGCGGGTGGGGACAGGGAAGAGCTATGGCTACACCTTC. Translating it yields CASRRVGTGKSYGYTF.

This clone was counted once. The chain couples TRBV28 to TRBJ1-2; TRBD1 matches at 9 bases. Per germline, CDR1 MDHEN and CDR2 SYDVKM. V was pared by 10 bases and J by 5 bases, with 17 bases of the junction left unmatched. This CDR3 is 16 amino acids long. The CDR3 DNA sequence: TGTGCCACCGTCAACGGGGGACAGGGAGAATGGTATGGCTACACCTTC. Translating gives CATVNGGQGEWYGYTF.

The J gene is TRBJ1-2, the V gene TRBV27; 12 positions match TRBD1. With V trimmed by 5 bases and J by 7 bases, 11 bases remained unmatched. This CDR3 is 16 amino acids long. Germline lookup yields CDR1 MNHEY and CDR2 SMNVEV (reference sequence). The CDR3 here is CASSLFRDRGPGGYTF. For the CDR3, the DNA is TGTGCCAGCAGTCTATTCCGGGACAGGGGGCCGGGTGGCTACACCTTC.

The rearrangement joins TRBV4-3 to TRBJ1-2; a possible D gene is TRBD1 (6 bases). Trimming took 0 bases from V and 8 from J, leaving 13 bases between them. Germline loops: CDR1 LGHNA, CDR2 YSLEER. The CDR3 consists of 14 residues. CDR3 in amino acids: CASSQDRGARGYTF. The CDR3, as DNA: TGCGCCAGCAGCCAAGATCGGGGGGCGCGGGGCTACACCTTC.

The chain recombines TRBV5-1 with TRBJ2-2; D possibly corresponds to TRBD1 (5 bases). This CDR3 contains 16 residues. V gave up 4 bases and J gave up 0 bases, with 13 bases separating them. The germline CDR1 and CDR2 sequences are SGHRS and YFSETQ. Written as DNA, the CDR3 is TGCGCCAGCAGCCATGGGGCGAGTTCGAACACCGGGGAGCTGTTTTTT. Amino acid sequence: CASSHGASSNTGELFF.

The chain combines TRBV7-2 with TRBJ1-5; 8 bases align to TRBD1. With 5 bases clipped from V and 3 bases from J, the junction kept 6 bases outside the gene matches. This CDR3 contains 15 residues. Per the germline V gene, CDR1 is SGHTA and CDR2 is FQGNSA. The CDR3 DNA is TGTGCCAGCAGCCGCCAGGGGGCCCTCAATCAGCCCCAGCATTTT. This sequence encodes CASSRQGALNQPQHF.

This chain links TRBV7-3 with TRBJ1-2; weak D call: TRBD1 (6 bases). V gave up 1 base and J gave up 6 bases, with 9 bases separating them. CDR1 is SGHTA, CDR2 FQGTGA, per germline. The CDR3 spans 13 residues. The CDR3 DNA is TGTGCCAGCAGCTTAAGGGCAGGGGATGGCTACACCTTC. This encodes CASSLRAGDGYTF.

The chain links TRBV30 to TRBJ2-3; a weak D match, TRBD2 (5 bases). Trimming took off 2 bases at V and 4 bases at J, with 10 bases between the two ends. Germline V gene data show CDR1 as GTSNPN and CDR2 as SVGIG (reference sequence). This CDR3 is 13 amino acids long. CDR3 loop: CAWSKTKPDTQYF. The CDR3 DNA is TGTGCCTGGAGTAAGACTAAACCAGATACGCAGTATTTT.

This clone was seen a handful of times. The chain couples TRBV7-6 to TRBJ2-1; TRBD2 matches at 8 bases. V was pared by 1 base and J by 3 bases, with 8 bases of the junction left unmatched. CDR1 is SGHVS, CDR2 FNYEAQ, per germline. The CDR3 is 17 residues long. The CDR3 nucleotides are TGTGCCAGCAGCTTAGGAAAGGGCGGGGGGCACTACAATGAGCAGTTCTTC. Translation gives CASSLGKGGGHYNEQFF. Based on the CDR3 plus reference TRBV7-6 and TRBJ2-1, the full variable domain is GAGVSQSPRYKVTKRGQDVALRCDPISGHVSLYWYRQALGQGPEFLTYFNYEAQQDKSGLPNDRFSAERPEGSISTLTIQRTEQRDSAMYRCASSLGKGGGHYNEQFFGPGTRLTVL.

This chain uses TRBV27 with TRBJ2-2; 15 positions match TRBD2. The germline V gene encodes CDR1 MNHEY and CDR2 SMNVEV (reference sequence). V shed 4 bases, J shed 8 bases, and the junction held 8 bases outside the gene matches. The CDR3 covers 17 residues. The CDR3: CASSSSGLAGGSGELFF. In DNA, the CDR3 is TGTGCCAGCAGTTCCTCCGGACTAGCGGGAGGGTCAGGGGAGCTGTTTTTT.

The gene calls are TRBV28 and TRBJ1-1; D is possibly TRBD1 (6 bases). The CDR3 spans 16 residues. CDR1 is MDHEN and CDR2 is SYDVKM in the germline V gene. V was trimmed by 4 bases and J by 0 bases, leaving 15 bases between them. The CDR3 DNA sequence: TGTGCCAGCAGTTCGCCCAACAGGGTTGTGAACACTGAAGCTTTCTTT. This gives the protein CASSSPNRVVNTEAFF.